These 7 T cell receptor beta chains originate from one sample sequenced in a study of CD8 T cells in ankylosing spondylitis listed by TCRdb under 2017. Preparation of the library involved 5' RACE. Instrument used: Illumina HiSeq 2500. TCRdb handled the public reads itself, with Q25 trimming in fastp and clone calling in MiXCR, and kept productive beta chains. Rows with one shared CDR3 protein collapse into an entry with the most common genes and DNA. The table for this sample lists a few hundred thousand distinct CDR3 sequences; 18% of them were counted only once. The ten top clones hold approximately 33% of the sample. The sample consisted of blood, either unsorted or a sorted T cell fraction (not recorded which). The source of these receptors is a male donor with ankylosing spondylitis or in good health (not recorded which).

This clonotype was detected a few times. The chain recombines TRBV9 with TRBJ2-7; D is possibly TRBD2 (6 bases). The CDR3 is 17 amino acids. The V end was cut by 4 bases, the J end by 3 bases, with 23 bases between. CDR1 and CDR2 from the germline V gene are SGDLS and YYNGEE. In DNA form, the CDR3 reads TGTGCCAGCAGCCCATCCTCGGGACGACGGGACTTCTACGAGCAGTACTTC. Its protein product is CASSPSSGRRDFYEQYF.

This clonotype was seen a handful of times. The CDR3 region has the DNA TGTGCCAGCAGTTTCAACACCGGGGAGCTGTTTTTT. It codes for CASSFNTGELFF. The rearrangement uses TRBV12-3 or TRBV12-4 and TRBJ2-2; D remains unclear. V was trimmed by 3 bases and J by 2 bases, leaving 1 base between them. This CDR3 region has 12 residues.

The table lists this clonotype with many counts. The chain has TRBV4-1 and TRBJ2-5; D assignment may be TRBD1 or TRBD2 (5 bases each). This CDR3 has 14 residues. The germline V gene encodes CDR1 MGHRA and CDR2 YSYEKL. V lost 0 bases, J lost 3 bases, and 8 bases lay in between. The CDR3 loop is CASSQEGREETQYF. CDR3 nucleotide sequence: TGCGCCAGCAGCCAAGAGGGGCGGGAAGAGACCCAGTACTTC.

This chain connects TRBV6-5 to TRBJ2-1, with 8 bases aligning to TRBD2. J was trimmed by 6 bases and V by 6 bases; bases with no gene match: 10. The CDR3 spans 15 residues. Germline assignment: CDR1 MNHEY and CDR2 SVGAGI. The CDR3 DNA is TGTGCCAGCAGCCACTCCGGGAGGGCCTTCAATGAGCAGTTCTTC. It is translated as CASSHSGRAFNEQFF.

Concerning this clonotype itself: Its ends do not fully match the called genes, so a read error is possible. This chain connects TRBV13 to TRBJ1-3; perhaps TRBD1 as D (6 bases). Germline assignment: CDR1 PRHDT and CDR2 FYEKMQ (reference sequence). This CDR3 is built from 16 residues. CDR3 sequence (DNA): TGTGCCAGCGAGGGGGACATTCATAACTCTGGAAACTCCATATATTTT. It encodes CASEGDIHNSGNSIYF.

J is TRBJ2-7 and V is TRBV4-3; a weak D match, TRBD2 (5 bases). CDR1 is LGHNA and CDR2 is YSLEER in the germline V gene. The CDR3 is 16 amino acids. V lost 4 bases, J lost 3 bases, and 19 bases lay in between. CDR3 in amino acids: CASSLEWGVGLYEQYF. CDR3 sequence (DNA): TGCGCCAGCAGCCTCGAGTGGGGAGTTGGTCTCTACGAGCAGTACTTC.

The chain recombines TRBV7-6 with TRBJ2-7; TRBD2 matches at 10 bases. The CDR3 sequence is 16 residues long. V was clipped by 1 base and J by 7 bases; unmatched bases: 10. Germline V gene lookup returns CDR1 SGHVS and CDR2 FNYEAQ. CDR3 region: CASSLGKLAGMGEQYF. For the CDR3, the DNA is TGTGCCAGCAGCTTAGGAAAACTAGCGGGAATGGGGGAGCAGTACTTC.